The clone carrying this T cell receptor (beta chain) was found once. Repertoires were generated with immunoSEQ multiplex PCR, while TCRdb's copy carries only in-frame clones and drops some. The sample yields about 97,000 clones, around 88% seen once. Enrolment of Seattle patients took place during active infection, and they were followed longitudinally. These data come from a study of blood T cell repertoires in COVID-19. CDR1 SGHVS and CDR2 FQNEAQ come from the germline V gene. This CDR3 is built from 16 residues. Trimming pared 2 bases from V and 5 bases from J, leaving 18 bases between. This sequence was found in a man aged 45-65 years with COVID-19, enrolled during active disease. The material sequenced was peripheral blood. The chain couples TRBV7-8 to TRBJ1-2; D might be TRBD1 (5 bases). The CDR3 spells CASSLSGGRASYGYTF. CDR3 coding DNA: TGTGCCAGCAGCTTATCAGGTGGCAGGGCTTCTTATGGCTACACCTTC. The full variable domain, in which reference TRBV7-8 and TRBJ1-2 provide the parts outside the CDR3, is GAGVSQSPRYKVAKRGQDVALRCDPISGHVSLFWYQQALGQGPEFLTYFQNEAQLDKSGLPSDRFFAERPEGSVSTLKIQRTQQEDSAVYLCASSLSGGRASYGYTFGSGTRLTVV.